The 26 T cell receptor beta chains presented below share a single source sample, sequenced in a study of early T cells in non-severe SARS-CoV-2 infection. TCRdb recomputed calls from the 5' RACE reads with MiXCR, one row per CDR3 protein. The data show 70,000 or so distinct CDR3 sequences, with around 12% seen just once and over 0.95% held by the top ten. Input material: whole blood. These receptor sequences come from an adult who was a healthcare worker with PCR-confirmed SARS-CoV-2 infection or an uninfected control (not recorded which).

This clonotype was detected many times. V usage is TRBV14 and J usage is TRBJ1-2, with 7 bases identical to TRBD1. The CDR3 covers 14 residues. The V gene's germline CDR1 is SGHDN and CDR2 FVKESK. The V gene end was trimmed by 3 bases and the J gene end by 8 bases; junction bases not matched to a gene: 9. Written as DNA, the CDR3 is TGTGCCAGCAGCCAGAATCACAGGGGTGGCGGCTACACCTTC. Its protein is CASSQNHRGGGYTF.

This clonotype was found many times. CDR3 region: CASSGGGISYDEQYF. Written as DNA, the CDR3 is TGTGCCAGCAGTGGCGGGGGGATCTCCTACGACGAGCAGTACTTC. This chain joins TRBV28 and TRBJ2-7; the match to TRBD2 covers 8 bases. This CDR3 is 15 amino acids long. In germline, CDR1 is MDHEN, CDR2 SYDVKM. Unmatched junction bases numbered 11, after V lost 5 bases and J lost 5 bases.

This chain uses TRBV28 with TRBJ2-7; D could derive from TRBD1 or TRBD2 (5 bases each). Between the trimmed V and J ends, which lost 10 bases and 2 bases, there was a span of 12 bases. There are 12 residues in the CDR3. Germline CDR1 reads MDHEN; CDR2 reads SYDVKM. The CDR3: CATRDGAYEQYF. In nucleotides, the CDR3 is TGTGCCACCCGGGACGGTGCCTACGAGCAGTACTTC.

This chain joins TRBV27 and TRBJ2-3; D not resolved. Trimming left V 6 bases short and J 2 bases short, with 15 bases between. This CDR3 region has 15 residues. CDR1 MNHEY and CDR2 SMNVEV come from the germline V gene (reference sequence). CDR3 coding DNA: TGTGCCAGCAGCACCCTTCTCAGAGTCACAGATACGCAGTATTTT. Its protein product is CASSTLLRVTDTQYF.

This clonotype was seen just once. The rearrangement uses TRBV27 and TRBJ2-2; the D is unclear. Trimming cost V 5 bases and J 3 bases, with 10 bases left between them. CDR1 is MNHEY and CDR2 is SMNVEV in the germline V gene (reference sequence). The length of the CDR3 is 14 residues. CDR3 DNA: TGTGCCAGCAGTCCACCTGGGTACACCGGGGAGCTGTTTTTT. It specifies CASSPPGYTGELFF.

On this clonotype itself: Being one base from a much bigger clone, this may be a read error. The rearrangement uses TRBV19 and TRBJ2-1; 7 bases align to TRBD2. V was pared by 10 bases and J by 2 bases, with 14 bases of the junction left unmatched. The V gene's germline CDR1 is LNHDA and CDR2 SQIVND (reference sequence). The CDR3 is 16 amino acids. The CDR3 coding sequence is TGTGCCACCACCTCTTCGGCGGGGGAACCCTACAATGAGCAGTTCTTC. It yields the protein CATTSSAGEPYNEQFF.

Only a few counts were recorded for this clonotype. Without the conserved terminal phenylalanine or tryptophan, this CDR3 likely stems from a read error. The CDR3 sequence is CASSVADNEQFS. The CDR3 coding sequence is TGTGCCAGCAGCGTTGCCGACAATGAGCAGTTCTCC. This chain connects TRBV9 to TRBJ2-1; D not resolved. Trimming stripped 2 bases from V and 5 bases from J, with 5 bases between. The length of the CDR3 is 12 residues. Germline values: CDR1 SGDLS, CDR2 YYNGEE.

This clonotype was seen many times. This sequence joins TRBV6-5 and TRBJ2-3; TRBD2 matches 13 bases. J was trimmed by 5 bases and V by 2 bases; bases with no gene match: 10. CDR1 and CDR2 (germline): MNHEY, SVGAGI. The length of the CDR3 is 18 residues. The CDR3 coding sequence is TGTGCCAGCAGTTACGAGGGCACTAGCGGGGGGGCACGAGATACGCAGTATTTT. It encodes CASSYEGTSGGARDTQYF.

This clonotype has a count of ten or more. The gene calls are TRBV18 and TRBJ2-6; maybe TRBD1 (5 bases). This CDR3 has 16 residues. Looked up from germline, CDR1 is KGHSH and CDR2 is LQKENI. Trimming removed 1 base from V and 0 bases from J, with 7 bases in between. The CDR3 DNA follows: TGTGCCAGCTCACCACGACAGAACTCTGGGGCCAACGTCCTGACTTTC. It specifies CASSPRQNSGANVLTF.

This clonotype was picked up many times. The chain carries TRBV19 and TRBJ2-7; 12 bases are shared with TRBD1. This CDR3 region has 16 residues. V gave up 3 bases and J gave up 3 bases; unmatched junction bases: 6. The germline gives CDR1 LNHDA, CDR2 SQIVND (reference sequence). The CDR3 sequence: CASSMGQGASIYEQYF. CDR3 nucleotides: TGTGCCAGTAGTATGGGACAGGGGGCCTCGATCTACGAGCAGTACTTC.

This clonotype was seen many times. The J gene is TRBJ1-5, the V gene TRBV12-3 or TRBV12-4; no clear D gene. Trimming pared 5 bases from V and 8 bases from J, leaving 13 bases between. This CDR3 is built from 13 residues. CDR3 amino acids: CASSPQRKEPQHF. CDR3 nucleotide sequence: TGTGCCAGCAGTCCACAGAGGAAGGAGCCCCAGCATTTT.

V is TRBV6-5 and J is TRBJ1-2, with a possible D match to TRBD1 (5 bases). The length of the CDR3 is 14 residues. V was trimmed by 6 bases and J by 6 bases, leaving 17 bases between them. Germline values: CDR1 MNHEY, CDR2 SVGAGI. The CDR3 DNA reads TGTGCCAGCAGCCCTCTGCGGGGGAGGGATGGCTACACCTTC. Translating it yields CASSPLRGRDGYTF.

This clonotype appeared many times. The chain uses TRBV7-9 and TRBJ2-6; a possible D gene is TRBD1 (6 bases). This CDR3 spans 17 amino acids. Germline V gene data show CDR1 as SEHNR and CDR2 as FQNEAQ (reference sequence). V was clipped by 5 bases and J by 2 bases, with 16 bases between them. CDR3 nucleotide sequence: TGTGCCAGCAGCCGTACAGGGACCGGAACTGGGGCCAACGTCCTGACTTTC. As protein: CASSRTGTGTGANVLTF.

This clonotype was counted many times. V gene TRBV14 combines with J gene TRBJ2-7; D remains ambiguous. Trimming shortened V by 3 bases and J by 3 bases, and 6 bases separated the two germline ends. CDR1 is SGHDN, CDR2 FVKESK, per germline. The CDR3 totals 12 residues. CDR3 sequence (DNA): TGTGCCAGCAGCCACGTTGTCTACGAGCAGTACTTC. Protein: CASSHVVYEQYF.

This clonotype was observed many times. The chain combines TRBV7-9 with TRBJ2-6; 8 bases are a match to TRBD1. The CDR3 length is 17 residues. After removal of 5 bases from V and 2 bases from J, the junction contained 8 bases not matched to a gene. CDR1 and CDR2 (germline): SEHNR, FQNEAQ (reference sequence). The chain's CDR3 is CASSPGQGDPGANVLTF. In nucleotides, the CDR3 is TGTGCCAGCAGCCCAGGACAGGGAGATCCTGGGGCCAACGTCCTGACTTTC. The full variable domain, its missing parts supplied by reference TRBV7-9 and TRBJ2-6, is DTGVSQNPRHKITKRGQNVTFRCDPISEHNRLYWYRQTLGQGPEFLTYFQNEAQLEKSRLLSDRFSAERPKGSFSTLEIQRTEQGDSAMYLCASSPGQGDPGANVLTFGAGSRLTVL.

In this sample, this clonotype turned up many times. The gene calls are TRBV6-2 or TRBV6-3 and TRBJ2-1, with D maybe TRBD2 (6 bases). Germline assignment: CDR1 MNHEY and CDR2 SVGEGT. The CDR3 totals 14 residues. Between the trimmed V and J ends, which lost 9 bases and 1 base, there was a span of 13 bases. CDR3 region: CASRGFLSYNEQFF. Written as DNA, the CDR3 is TGTGCCAGTCGGGGGTTTTTATCCTACAATGAGCAGTTCTTC.

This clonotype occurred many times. The CDR3 protein is CASSFGRYEQFF. The CDR3, as DNA: TGTGCCAGCAGCTTTGGTAGGTATGAGCAGTTCTTC. The chain combines TRBV11-2 with TRBJ2-1; no clear D gene. The V and J ends lost 3 bases and 8 bases respectively, with 8 bases between them. This CDR3 has 12 residues. Germline V gives CDR1 SGHAT, CDR2 FQNNGV.

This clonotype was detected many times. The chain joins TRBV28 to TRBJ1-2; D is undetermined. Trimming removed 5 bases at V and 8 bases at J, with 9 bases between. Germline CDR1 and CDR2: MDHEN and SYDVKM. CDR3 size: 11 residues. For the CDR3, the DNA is TGTGCCAGCAGTGAGGACGGCGGCTACACCTTC. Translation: CASSEDGGYTF.

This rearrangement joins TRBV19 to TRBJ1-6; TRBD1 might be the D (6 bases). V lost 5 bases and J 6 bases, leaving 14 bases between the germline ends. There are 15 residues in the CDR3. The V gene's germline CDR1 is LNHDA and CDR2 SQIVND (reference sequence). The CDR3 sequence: CASSVNRVVNSPLHF. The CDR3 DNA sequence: TGTGCCAGTAGTGTGAACAGGGTCGTTAATTCACCCCTCCACTTT.

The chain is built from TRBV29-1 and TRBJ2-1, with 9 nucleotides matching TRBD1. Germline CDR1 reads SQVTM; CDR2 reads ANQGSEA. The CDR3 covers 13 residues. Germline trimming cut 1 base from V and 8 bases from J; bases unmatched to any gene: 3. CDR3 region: CSVEGQGGDEQFF. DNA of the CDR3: TGCAGCGTTGAAGGACAGGGGGGTGATGAGCAGTTCTTC.

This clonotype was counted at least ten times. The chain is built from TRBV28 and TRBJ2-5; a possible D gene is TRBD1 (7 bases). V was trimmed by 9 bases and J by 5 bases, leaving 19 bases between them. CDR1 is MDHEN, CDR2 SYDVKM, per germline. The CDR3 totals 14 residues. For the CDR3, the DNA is TGTGCCAGTTTGGGGTGGAGGGGGCAGGAGACCCAGTACTTC. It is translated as CASLGWRGQETQYF.

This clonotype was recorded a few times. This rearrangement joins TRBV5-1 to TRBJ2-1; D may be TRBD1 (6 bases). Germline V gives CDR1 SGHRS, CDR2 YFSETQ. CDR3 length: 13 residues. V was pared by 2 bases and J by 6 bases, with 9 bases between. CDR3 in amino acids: CASSLNRANEQFF. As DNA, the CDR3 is TGCGCCAGCAGCTTAAACAGGGCCAATGAGCAGTTCTTC.

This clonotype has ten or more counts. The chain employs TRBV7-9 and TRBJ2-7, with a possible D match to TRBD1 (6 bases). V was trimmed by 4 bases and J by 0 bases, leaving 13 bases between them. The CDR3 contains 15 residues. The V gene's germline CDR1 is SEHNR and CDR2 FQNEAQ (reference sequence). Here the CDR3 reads CASSSDRTRSYEQYF. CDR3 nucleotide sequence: TGTGCCAGCAGCTCCGACAGGACCCGCTCCTACGAGCAGTACTTC.

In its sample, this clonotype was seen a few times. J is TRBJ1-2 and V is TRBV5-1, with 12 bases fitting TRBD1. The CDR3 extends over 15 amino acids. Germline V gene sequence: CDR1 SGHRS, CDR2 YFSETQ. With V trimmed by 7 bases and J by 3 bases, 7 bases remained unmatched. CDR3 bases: TGCGCCAGCTTCTCAGGGACAGGGGGCGACTATGGCTACACCTTC. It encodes CASFSGTGGDYGYTF.

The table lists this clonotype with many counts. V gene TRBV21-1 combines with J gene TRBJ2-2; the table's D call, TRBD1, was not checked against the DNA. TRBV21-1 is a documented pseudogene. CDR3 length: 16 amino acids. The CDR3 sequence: CASRRGCSSGSGELFF. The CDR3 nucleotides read TGTGCCAGCCGCCGGGGGTGTTCTTCCGGGTCCGGGGAGCTGTTTTTT.

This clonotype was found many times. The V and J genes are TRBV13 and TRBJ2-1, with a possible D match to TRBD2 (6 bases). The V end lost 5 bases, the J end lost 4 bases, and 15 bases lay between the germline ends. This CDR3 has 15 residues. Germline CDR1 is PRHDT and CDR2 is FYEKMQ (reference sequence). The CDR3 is CASSLRLVHYNEQFF. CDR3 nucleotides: TGTGCCAGCAGCCTCAGACTAGTCCATTACAATGAGCAGTTCTTC.